Below are 27 T cell receptor beta chains sequenced from a single sample in a study of shared clonotypes between healthy human individuals. Sequenced by immunoSEQ multiplex PCR; TCRdb stores in-frame clones only, minus some. The data show just over 2,000,000 clones, with about 95% seen just once and roughly 1% held by the top ten. CD45RO-negative CD8 cells positively selected for CCR7 made up the naive population, which excluded terminally differentiated effector memory CD45RA+ cells. Sequenced input: naive CD8+ T cells sorted from blood. The receptor source for this set is a man younger than 35 in good health.

This rearrangement joins TRBV13 to TRBJ1-2; 8 bases match TRBD1. Germline V gene lookup returns CDR1 PRHDT and CDR2 FYEKMQ (reference sequence). J gave up 4 bases and V 3 bases, and 4 bases lay outside the gene matches. CDR3 length equals 14 residues. CDR3 in amino acids: CASSLAGGAYGYTF. The CDR3 nucleotides read TGTGCCAGCAGCTTGGCAGGGGGCGCCTATGGCTACACCTTC. Supplemented by reference TRBV13 and TRBJ1-2, the full variable domain reads AAGVIQSPRHLIKEKRETATLKCYPIPRHDTVYWYQQGPGQDPQFLISFYEKMQSDKGSIPDRFSAQQFSDYHSELNMSSLELGDSALYFCASSLAGGAYGYTFGSGTRLTVV.

This chain connects TRBV4-1 to TRBJ1-1, with 8 bases lining up with TRBD1. V dropped 3 bases and J dropped 0; count of bases not matched to a gene: 6. The CDR3 consists of 16 residues. CDR1 is MGHRA and CDR2 is YSYEKL in the germline V gene. The CDR3: CASSQAGQGLNTEAFF. The CDR3 nucleotides read TGCGCCAGCAGCCAGGCCGGACAGGGCTTGAACACTGAAGCTTTCTTT.

The chain carries TRBV7-8 and TRBJ2-2; D uncertain. The CDR3 has 14 amino acids. V was shortened by 5 bases and J by 6 bases, with 13 bases between the two germline ends. Germline V CDR1 and CDR2: SGHVS, FQNEAQ. The CDR3 here is CASSPLTWAGELFF. In DNA, the CDR3 is TGTGCCAGCAGCCCTCTCACTTGGGCCGGGGAGCTGTTTTTT.

The chain has TRBV5-1 and TRBJ1-5; D possibly corresponds to TRBD1 (5 bases). V gave up 0 bases and J gave up 0 bases, with 13 bases separating them. The CDR3 runs to 17 residues. CDR1 SGHRS and CDR2 YFSETQ come from the germline V gene. CDR3 sequence (DNA): TGCGCCAGCAGCTTGGCCCCACAGGTCAATAGCAATCAGCCCCAGCATTTT. This sequence encodes CASSLAPQVNSNQPQHF.

This chain connects TRBV4-1 to TRBJ2-2; D unresolved. Per germline, CDR1 MGHRA and CDR2 YSYEKL. V was cut by 5 bases and J by 6 bases, with 4 bases left in between. This CDR3 spans 11 amino acids. The CDR3 spells CASSWAGELFF. CDR3 bases: TGCGCCAGCAGCTGGGCCGGGGAGCTGTTTTTT.

This chain links TRBV6-6 with TRBJ1-2; D is possibly TRBD1 (5 bases). From germline, CDR1 is MNHNY and CDR2 SVGAGI (reference sequence). V was clipped by 3 bases and J by 6 bases, with 17 bases between them. This CDR3 has 15 amino acids. CDR3 DNA: TGTGCCAGCAGTTATATCCAGGACGGGACCGATGGCTACACCTTC. Translated: CASSYIQDGTDGYTF.

The chain uses TRBV27 and TRBJ2-1; D remains ambiguous. Between the trimmed V and J ends, which lost 0 bases and 8 bases, there was a span of 11 bases. Germline CDR1 reads MNHEY; CDR2 reads SMNVEV (reference sequence). The CDR3 loop spans 14 amino acids. The CDR3 here is CASSLSSRLDEQFF. DNA for the CDR3: TGTGCCAGCAGTTTATCGTCGCGTCTCGATGAGCAGTTCTTC.

The chain links TRBV6-6 to TRBJ1-1; the D gene is possibly TRBD1 (5 bases). The CDR3 contains 13 residues. Per the germline V gene, CDR1 is MNHNY and CDR2 is SVGAGI (reference sequence). V was clipped by 7 bases and J by 8 bases, with 17 bases between them. As DNA, the CDR3 is TGTGCCAGCACCCACGGGGCTTCCGGCGAAGCTTTCTTT. Translated: CASTHGASGEAFF.

This chain links TRBV7-9 with TRBJ2-1; D possibly corresponds to TRBD2 (6 bases). The V end lost 9 bases, the J end lost 8 bases, and 11 bases lay between the germline ends. CDR3 length equals 11 residues. Looked up from germline, CDR1 is SEHNR and CDR2 is FQNEAQ (reference sequence). The CDR3 DNA follows: TGTGCCAGTTTCCGGGGGTATGAGCAGTTCTTC. Its translation is CASFRGYEQFF. The full variable domain, completed using reference TRBV7-9 and TRBJ2-1, is DTGVSQNPRHKITKRGQNVTFRCDPISEHNRLYWYRQTLGQGPEFLTYFQNEAQLEKSRLLSDRFSAERPKGSFSTLEIQRTEQGDSAMYLCASFRGYEQFFGPGTRLTVL.

This chain uses TRBV13 with TRBJ2-3; D might be TRBD2 (5 bases). The CDR3 is 16 amino acids. In germline, CDR1 is PRHDT, CDR2 FYEKMQ (reference sequence). The germline V and J ends were trimmed by 3 bases and 0 bases, with 13 bases remaining between them. CDR3 sequence: CASSFGSAVSTDTQYF. CDR3 DNA sequence: TGTGCCAGCAGCTTCGGATCAGCGGTGAGCACAGATACGCAGTATTTT.

This clone appeared once. The gene calls are TRBV5-6 and TRBJ2-3, with a possible D match to TRBD2 (6 bases). V was cut by 4 bases and J by 8 bases, with 29 bases left in between. The CDR3 length is 18 residues. Germline CDR1 and CDR2: SGHDT and YYEEEE. The CDR3 protein is CASSPSSTYVGGDGTQYF. CDR3 coding DNA: TGTGCCAGCAGCCCATCCTCCACCTACGTGGGCGGGGATGGTACGCAGTATTTT.

The chain employs TRBV28 and TRBJ2-2; D is unclear. The germline V gene has CDR1 MDHEN and CDR2 SYDVKM. CDR3 size: 13 residues. V dropped 8 bases and J dropped 6 bases, with 13 bases sitting between them. In DNA form, the CDR3 reads TGTGCCAGCTACGAGGCGCTTGCCGGGGAGCTGTTTTTT. Amino acid sequence: CASYEALAGELFF.

The V gene is TRBV9, the J gene TRBJ1-2, with 7 bases fitting TRBD1. CDR3 size: 15 residues. The J segment lost 4 bases and the V segment lost 0 bases, leaving 6 bases of the junction unmatched. Per germline, CDR1 SGDLS and CDR2 YYNGEE. DNA of the CDR3: TGTGCCAGCAGCGTAGTTGAAGGGGGCATCTATGGCTACACCTTC. Translating gives CASSVVEGGIYGYTF.

The V and J genes are TRBV13 and TRBJ2-2; the D call may be TRBD1 or TRBD2 (5 bases each). CDR3 length: 15 amino acids. Trimming took off 5 bases at V and 7 bases at J, with 17 bases between the two ends. Germline-derived CDR1 and CDR2 are PRHDT and FYEKMQ (reference sequence). The CDR3 protein is CASSDSGTPNGELFF. CDR3 in DNA: TGTGCCAGCAGCGACTCCGGGACCCCGAACGGGGAGCTGTTTTTT. Full variable domain (missing parts from reference TRBV13 and TRBJ2-2): AAGVIQSPRHLIKEKRETATLKCYPIPRHDTVYWYQQGPGQDPQFLISFYEKMQSDKGSIPDRFSAQQFSDYHSELNMSSLELGDSALYFCASSDSGTPNGELFFGEGSRLTVL.

This clone was seen more than once but under ten times. This chain uses TRBV7-9 with TRBJ1-5; D uncertain. Germline CDR1 reads SEHNR; CDR2 reads FQNEAQ (reference sequence). The CDR3 has 13 residues. V was clipped by 2 bases and J by 6 bases, with 8 bases between them. CDR3 nucleotide sequence: TGTGCCAGCAGCTTATGGGGAACTCAGCCCCAGCATTTT. Encoded protein: CASSLWGTQPQHF.

The gene calls are TRBV7-9 and TRBJ1-5; D remains unclear. CDR3 size: 15 residues. With 1 base removed from V and 0 bases from J, the gap between germline ends came to 7 bases. The germline V gene has CDR1 SEHNR and CDR2 FQNEAQ (reference sequence). The CDR3 is CASSLGWDSNQPQHF. CDR3 nucleotide sequence: TGTGCCAGCAGCTTAGGGTGGGATAGCAATCAGCCCCAGCATTTT. Using reference TRBV7-9 and TRBJ1-5 for the parts outside the CDR3, the full variable domain is DTGVSQNPRHKITKRGQNVTFRCDPISEHNRLYWYRQTLGQGPEFLTYFQNEAQLEKSRLLSDRFSAERPKGSFSTLEIQRTEQGDSAMYLCASSLGWDSNQPQHFGDGTRLSIL.

Of note for this clone: Other DNA sequences from this sample encode an identical CDR3 as well. This rearrangement joins TRBV9 to TRBJ2-7; 10 bases are shared with TRBD2. The J segment lost 1 base and the V segment lost 0 bases, leaving 4 bases of the junction unmatched. Germline V CDR1 and CDR2: SGDLS, YYNGEE. The CDR3 has 16 amino acids. The CDR3 protein is CASSVGASGSSYEQYF. Here the CDR3 DNA reads TGTGCCAGCAGCGTAGGGGCTAGCGGGAGTTCCTACGAGCAGTACTTC.

Regarding this clone: Other nucleotide sequences from this sample produce the same CDR3. The rearrangement uses TRBV10-3 and TRBJ2-3; 10 bases line up with TRBD2. CDR3 size: 15 residues. Germline CDR1 and CDR2: ENHRY and SYGVKD. Trimming cost V 4 bases and J 1 base; bases outside gene matches: 2. The CDR3, as DNA: TGTGCCATCAGTGGCGGGACTAGCGGCACAGATACGCAGTATTTT. Translation: CAISGGTSGTDTQYF.

The chain employs TRBV6-5 and TRBJ1-1; no firm D call. CDR1 MNHEY and CDR2 SVGAGI come from the germline V gene. The CDR3 loop spans 12 amino acids. Trimming pared 7 bases from V and 1 base from J, leaving 7 bases between. The CDR3 DNA follows: TGTGCCAGCACGGACGGGAACACTGAAGCTTTCTTT. Protein product: CASTDGNTEAFF.

The J gene is TRBJ1-5, the V gene TRBV16; tentative D call: TRBD1 (5 bases). The CDR3 is 14 residues long. Looked up from germline, CDR1 is KGHSY and CDR2 is FQNENV. V was cut by 2 bases and J by 1 base, with 6 bases left in between. CDR3 nucleotides: TGTGCCAGCAGCCAAGGGGACAGCAATCAGCCCCAGCATTTT. Its translation is CASSQGDSNQPQHF.

The chain recombines TRBV19 with TRBJ2-3; 12 positions agree with TRBD2. The CDR3 has 16 amino acids. Germline V CDR1 and CDR2: LNHDA, SQIVND (reference sequence). Trimming took 5 bases from V and 6 from J; bases not matched to a gene: 9. The CDR3 bases are TGTGCCAGTAGTGTTCTAGCGGGGGGGCATCCCGATACGCAGTATTTT. It yields the protein CASSVLAGGHPDTQYF.

The gene calls are TRBV4-3 and TRBJ2-7; 9 nucleotides agree with TRBD2. From germline, CDR1 is LGHNA and CDR2 YSLEER. V was clipped by 3 bases and J by 6 bases; unmatched bases: 9. The CDR3 runs 15 residues. The CDR3 region is CASSQGREGYFEQYF. The CDR3 DNA follows: TGCGCCAGCAGCCAGGGGCGGGAGGGCTACTTCGAGCAGTACTTC.

The DNA of the CDR3 is TGTGCCAGCAGTGAAGCTTGGGACAGTTATTCACCCCTCCACTTT. Protein: CASSEAWDSYSPLHF. The chain uses TRBV6-1 and TRBJ1-6, with 7 bases that match TRBD1. This CDR3 has 15 amino acids. CDR1 and CDR2 from the germline V gene are MNHNS and SASEGT. Unmatched junction bases numbered 4, after V lost 0 bases and J lost 8 bases.

This clone was seen a single time. The genes are TRBV7-8 and TRBJ2-4; tentative D call: TRBD2 (6 bases). The CDR3 sequence is 14 residues long. Germline values: CDR1 SGHVS, CDR2 FQNEAQ. Trimming took 0 bases from V and 5 from J, leaving 8 bases between them. The CDR3 here is CASSLALAENIQYF. CDR3 coding DNA: TGTGCCAGCAGCTTAGCATTAGCGGAAAACATTCAGTACTTC. Full variable domain (remainder filled in from reference TRBV7-8 and TRBJ2-4): GAGVSQSPRYKVAKRGQDVALRCDPISGHVSLFWYQQALGQGPEFLTYFQNEAQLDKSGLPSDRFFAERPEGSVSTLKIQRTQQEDSAVYLCASSLALAENIQYFGAGTRLSVL.

The chain couples TRBV30 to TRBJ2-1, with a possible D match to TRBD2 (6 bases). Germline loops: CDR1 GTSNPN, CDR2 SVGIG (reference sequence). The CDR3 is made up of 17 amino acids. The germline V and J ends were trimmed by 5 bases and 5 bases, with 25 bases remaining between them. In DNA form, the CDR3 reads TGTGCCTGGTTGGGGTTCCGGGCTAGCGAGTCACACAATGAGCAGTTCTTC. This encodes CAWLGFRASESHNEQFF.

This chain links TRBV7-8 with TRBJ1-4, with unresolved D. Looked up from germline, CDR1 is SGHVS and CDR2 is FQNEAQ. The CDR3 is 14 residues long. V was trimmed by 5 bases and J by 3 bases, leaving 10 bases between them. CDR3 sequence reads: CASSPEVSNEKLFF. The CDR3 coding sequence is TGTGCCAGCAGCCCAGAGGTATCTAATGAAAAACTGTTTTTT.

The chain joins TRBV11-2 to TRBJ2-7, with D unclear. This CDR3 spans 13 amino acids. Germline V gives CDR1 SGHAT, CDR2 FQNNGV. The ends were cut back, 8 bases at V and 3 bases at J, with 14 bases in the middle. CDR3: CASEDGVVYEQYF. For the CDR3, the DNA is TGTGCCAGCGAAGATGGAGTGGTCTACGAGCAGTACTTC. Looking up the rest from reference TRBV11-2 and TRBJ2-7 gives the full variable domain: EAGVAQSPRYKIIEKRQSVAFWCNPISGHATLYWYQQILGQGPKLLIQFQNNGVVDDSQLPKDRFSAERLKGVDSTLKIQPAKLEDSAVYLCASEDGVVYEQYFGPGTRLTVT.